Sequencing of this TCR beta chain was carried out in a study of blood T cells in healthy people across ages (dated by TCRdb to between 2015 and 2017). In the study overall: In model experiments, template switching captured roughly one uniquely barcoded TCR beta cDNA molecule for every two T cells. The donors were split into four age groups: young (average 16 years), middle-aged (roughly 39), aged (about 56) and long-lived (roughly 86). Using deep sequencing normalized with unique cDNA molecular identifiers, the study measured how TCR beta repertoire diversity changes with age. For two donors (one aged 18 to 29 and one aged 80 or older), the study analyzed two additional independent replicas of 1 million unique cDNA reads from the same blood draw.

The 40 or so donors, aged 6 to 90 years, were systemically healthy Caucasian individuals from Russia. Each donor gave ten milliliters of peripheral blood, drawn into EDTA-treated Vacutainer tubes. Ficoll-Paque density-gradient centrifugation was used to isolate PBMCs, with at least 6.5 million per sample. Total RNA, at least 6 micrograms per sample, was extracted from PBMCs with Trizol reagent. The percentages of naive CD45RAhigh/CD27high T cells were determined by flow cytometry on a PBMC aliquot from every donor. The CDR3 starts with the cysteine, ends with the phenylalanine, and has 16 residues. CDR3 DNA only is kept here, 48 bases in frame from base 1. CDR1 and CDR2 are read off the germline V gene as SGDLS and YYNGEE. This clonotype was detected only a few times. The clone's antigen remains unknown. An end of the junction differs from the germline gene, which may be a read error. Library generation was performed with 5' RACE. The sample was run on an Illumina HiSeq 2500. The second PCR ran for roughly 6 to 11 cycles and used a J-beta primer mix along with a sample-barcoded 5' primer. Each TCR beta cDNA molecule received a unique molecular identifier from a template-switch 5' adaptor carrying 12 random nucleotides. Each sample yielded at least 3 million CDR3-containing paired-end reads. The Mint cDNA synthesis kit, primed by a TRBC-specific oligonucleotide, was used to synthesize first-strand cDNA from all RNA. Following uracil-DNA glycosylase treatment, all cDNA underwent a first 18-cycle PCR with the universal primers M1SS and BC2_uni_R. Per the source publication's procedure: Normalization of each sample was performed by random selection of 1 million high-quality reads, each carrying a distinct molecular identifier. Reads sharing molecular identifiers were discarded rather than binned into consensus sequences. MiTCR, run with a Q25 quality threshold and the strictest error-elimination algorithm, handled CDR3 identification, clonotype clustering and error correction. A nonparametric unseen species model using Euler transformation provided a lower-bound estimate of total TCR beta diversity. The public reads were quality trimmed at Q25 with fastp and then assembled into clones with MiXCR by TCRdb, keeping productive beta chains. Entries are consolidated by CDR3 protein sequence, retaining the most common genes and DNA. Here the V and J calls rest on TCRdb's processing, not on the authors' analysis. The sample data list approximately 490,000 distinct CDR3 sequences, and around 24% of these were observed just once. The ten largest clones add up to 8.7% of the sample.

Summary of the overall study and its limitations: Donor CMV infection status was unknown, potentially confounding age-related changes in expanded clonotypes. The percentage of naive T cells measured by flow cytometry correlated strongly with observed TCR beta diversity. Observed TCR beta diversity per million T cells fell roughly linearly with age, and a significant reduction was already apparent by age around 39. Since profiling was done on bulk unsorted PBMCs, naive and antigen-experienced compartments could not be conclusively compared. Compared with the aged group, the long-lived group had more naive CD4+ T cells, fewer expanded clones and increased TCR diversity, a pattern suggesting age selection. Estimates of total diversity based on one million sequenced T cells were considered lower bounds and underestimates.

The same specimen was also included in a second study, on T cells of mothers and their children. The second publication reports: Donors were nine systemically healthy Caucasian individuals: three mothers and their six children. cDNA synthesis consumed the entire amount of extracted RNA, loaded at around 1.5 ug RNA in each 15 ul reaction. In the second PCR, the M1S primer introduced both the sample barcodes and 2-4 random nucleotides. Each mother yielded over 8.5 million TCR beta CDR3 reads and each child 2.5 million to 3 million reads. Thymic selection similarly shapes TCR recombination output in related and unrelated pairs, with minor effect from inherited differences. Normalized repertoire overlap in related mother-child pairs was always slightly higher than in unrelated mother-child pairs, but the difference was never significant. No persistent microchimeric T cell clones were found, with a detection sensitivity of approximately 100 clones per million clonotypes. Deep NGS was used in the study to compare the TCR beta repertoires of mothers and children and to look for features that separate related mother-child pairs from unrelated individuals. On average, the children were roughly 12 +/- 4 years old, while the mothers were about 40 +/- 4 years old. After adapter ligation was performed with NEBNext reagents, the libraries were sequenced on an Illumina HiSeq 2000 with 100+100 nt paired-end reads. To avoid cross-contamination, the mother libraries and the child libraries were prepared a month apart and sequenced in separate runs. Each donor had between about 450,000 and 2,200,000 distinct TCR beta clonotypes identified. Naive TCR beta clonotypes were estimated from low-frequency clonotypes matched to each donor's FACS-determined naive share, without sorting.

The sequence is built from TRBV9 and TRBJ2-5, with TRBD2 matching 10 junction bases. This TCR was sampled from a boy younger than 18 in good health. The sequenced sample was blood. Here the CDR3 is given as CASSVDPSGRDDERFF. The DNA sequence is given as TGTGCCAGCAGCGTAGACCCCAGCGGGAGGGACGATGAGCGGTTCTTC.